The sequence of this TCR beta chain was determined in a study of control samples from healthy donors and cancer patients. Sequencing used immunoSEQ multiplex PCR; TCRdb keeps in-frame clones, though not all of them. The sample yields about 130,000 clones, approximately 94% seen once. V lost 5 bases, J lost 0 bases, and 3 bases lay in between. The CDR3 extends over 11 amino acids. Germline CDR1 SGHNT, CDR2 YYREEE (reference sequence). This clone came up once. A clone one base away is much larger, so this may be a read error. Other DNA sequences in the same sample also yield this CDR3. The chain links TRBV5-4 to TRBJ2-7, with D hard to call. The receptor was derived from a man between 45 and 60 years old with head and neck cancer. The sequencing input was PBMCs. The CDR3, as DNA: TGTGCCAGCAGTTCCTCCTACGAGCAGTACTTC. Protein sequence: CASSSSYEQYF.